What follows describes a single T cell receptor (beta chain). Amplification used 60 Vbeta primers and 13 Jbeta primers. Sequencing was performed with immunoSEQ multiplex PCR; in TCRdb, only in-frame clones are kept and a portion is missing. Seen here are 70,000 to 95,000 clones, approximately 80% observed once, and the top ten hold roughly 12%. The sample is drawn from a study of cytomegalovirus exposure and HLA in healthy donors. The CDR3 extends over 16 amino acids. The V gene end was trimmed by 1 base and the J gene end by 10 bases; junction bases not matched to a gene: 5. Germline V gene lookup returns CDR1 LNHNV and CDR2 YYDKDF (reference sequence).

The V gene is TRBV15, the J gene TRBJ2-1, with TRBD2 identical over 15 bases. This receptor was obtained from a human donor in good health. Sequencing was performed on PBMCs. The CDR3 protein is CATSRGPGLAGGEQFF. CDR3 DNA: TGTGCCACCAGCAGAGGTCCGGGACTAGCGGGGGGCGAGCAGTTCTTC.